Presented here are 31 T cell receptor beta chains from one specimen sequenced in a study of graft-versus-host responses after intestinal transplantation. Sequenced by immunoSEQ multiplex PCR; TCRdb stores in-frame clones only, minus some. There are 90,000 to 120,000 clones in the sample; about nine tenths occur only once, and roughly 0.71% lies in the top ten. No antigen has been assigned to these receptors. The sequencing used unstimulated CD4+ T cells sorted from spleen or lymph node cells, collected before transplant. The receptors here all came from a human donor who was the organ donor for an intestinal transplant.

The chain couples TRBV5-6 to TRBJ2-7; tentatively, D is TRBD2 (6 bases). The germline gives CDR1 SGHDT, CDR2 YYEEEE. V was clipped by 2 bases and J by 2 bases, with 11 bases between them. This CDR3 is 14 amino acids long. CDR3 nucleotide sequence: TGTGCCAGCAGCTTAAGCGGGTCCACCTACGAGCAGTACTTC. Its protein is CASSLSGSTYEQYF.

The chain employs TRBV7-2 and TRBJ2-2, with no clear D. This CDR3 is built from 13 residues. Germline V gene sequence: CDR1 SGHTA, CDR2 FQGNSA. The V and J ends lost 5 bases and 6 bases respectively, with 10 bases between them. The CDR3 spells CASSLHIAGELFF. The CDR3 coding sequence is TGTGCCAGCAGCCTCCATATCGCCGGGGAGCTGTTTTTT.

The chain joins TRBV20-1 to TRBJ2-3; TRBD2 is a possible D gene (5 bases). The germline gives CDR1 DFQATT, CDR2 SNEGSKA (reference sequence). CDR3 length equals 11 residues. V gave up 4 bases and J gave up 6 bases, with 8 bases separating them. This CDR3 reads CSAKLADTQYF. Here the CDR3 DNA reads TGCAGTGCTAAATTAGCGGATACGCAGTATTTT.

V and J are TRBV6-1 and TRBJ1-2; TRBD1 is a possible D gene (6 bases). V dropped 7 bases and J dropped 4 bases, with 13 bases sitting between them. Germline CDR1 is MNHNS and CDR2 is SASEGT. The CDR3 totals 13 residues. In nucleotides, the CDR3 is TGTGCCAGCAATATCGACAGGATCTATGGCTACACCTTC. Amino acids: CASNIDRIYGYTF.

This chain uses TRBV5-6 with TRBJ1-5, with D uncertain. Trimming shortened V by 5 bases and J by 3 bases, and 9 bases separated the two germline ends. The CDR3 covers 13 residues. Per germline, CDR1 SGHDT and CDR2 YYEEEE. The CDR3 loop reads CASSRSPNQPQHF. The CDR3 DNA reads TGTGCCAGCAGTCGATCTCCCAATCAGCCCCAGCATTTT.

V usage is TRBV5-4 and J usage is TRBJ2-5; the match to TRBD2 covers 10 bases. The CDR3 length is 17 residues. After removal of 4 bases from V and 1 base from J, the junction contained 10 bases not matched to a gene. Germline V CDR1 and CDR2: SGHNT, YYREEE (reference sequence). The DNA of the CDR3 is TGTGCCAGCAGCGTACCTAAGCGGGGGGGTCTCCAAGAGACCCAGTACTTC. Residues: CASSVPKRGGLQETQYF. Combining the CDR3 with reference TRBV5-4 and TRBJ2-5 gives the whole variable domain ETGVTQSPTHLIKTRGQQVTLRCSSQSGHNTVSWYQQALGQGPQFIFQYYREEENGRGNFPPRFSGLQFPNYSSELNVNALELDDSALYLCASSVPKRGGLQETQYFGPGTRLLVL.

The chain joins TRBV5-1 to TRBJ2-3; TRBD2 agrees at 7 bases. J was trimmed by 0 bases and V by 6 bases; bases with no gene match: 4. The CDR3 spans 14 residues. Germline CDR1 SGHRS, CDR2 YFSETQ. CDR3 bases: TGCGCCAGCACTAGCGGTACTAGCACAGATACGCAGTATTTT. Translating it yields CASTSGTSTDTQYF.

On this clone: Distinct nucleotide sequences in the sample also encode this CDR3. CDR3 protein: CASSIGRGSYNEQFF. In nucleotides, the CDR3 is TGTGCCAGTAGTATAGGCCGGGGTTCCTACAATGAGCAGTTCTTC. The chain combines TRBV19 with TRBJ2-1; D may be TRBD2 (5 bases). This CDR3 has 15 residues. Looked up from germline, CDR1 is LNHDA and CDR2 is SQIVND (reference sequence). Trimming removed 1 base from V and 1 base from J, with 8 bases in between.

CDR3 in amino acids: CSGSGTHRSGANVLTF. CDR3 DNA sequence: TGCAGCGGCAGCGGGACCCACCGCTCTGGGGCCAACGTCCTGACTTTC. The chain uses TRBV29-1 and TRBJ2-6; 7 nucleotides align to TRBD2. CDR1 is SQVTM and CDR2 is ANQGSEA in the germline V gene. There are 16 residues in the CDR3. The V and J ends lost 7 bases and 0 bases, in that order; junction bases with no gene match: 9.

The chain carries TRBV28 and TRBJ2-5, with D perhaps TRBD2 (5 bases). The CDR3 covers 14 residues. V was shortened by 7 bases and J by 3 bases, with 15 bases between the two germline ends. CDR1 MDHEN and CDR2 SYDVKM come from the germline V gene. The CDR3, as DNA: TGTGCCAGCATTTCCCGAGACTACAAAGAGACCCAGTACTTC. This codes for CASISRDYKETQYF.

J is TRBJ1-5 and V is TRBV28; D is ambiguous. CDR1 MDHEN and CDR2 SYDVKM come from the germline V gene. This CDR3 is 12 amino acids long. V dropped 5 bases and J dropped 6 bases, with 8 bases sitting between them. For the CDR3, the DNA is TGTGCCAGCAGTATTTGGAGTCAGCCCCAGCATTTT. Encoded protein: CASSIWSQPQHF. The whole variable domain, remainder taken from reference TRBV28 and TRBJ1-5, is DVKVTQSSRYLVKRTGEKVFLECVQDMDHENMFWYRQDPGLGLRLIYFSYDVKMKEKGDIPEGYSVSREKKERFSLILESASTNQTSMYLCASSIWSQPQHFGDGTRLSIL.

This chain connects TRBV9 to TRBJ2-3; TRBD2 matches 13 bases. Germline V gene sequence: CDR1 SGDLS, CDR2 YYNGEE. The CDR3 consists of 16 residues. V shed 2 bases and J 3 bases; nucleotides not matched to a gene: 3. CDR3 residues: CASSVGLAGTTDTQYF. The CDR3 region has the DNA TGTGCCAGCAGCGTGGGACTAGCGGGAACAACAGATACGCAGTATTTT.

The chain employs TRBV2 and TRBJ1-2; 7 bases map to TRBD1. V shed 6 bases, J shed 3 bases, and the junction held 4 bases outside the gene matches. There are 13 residues in the CDR3. Germline CDR1 reads SNHLY; CDR2 reads FYNNEI. Here the CDR3 reads CASSRTGDYGYTF. The CDR3 coding sequence is TGTGCCAGCAGCAGAACAGGGGACTATGGCTACACCTTC.

V and J are TRBV4-1 and TRBJ2-7; 14 nucleotides match TRBD2. V shed 1 base, J shed 7 bases, and the junction held 9 bases outside the gene matches. The CDR3 runs 17 residues. Germline values: CDR1 MGHRA, CDR2 YSYEKL. In DNA form, the CDR3 reads TGCGCCAGCAGCCAAGGGACTAGCGGGAGGCGGGTCTGGGAGCAGTACTTC. It specifies CASSQGTSGRRVWEQYF.

The V and J genes are TRBV28 and TRBJ1-2; D may be TRBD1 (5 bases). This CDR3 has 14 amino acids. The V end lost 3 bases, the J end lost 3 bases, and 11 bases lay between the germline ends. The germline gives CDR1 MDHEN, CDR2 SYDVKM. The CDR3 loop reads CASSFGGRDYGYTF. In DNA, the CDR3 is TGTGCCAGCAGTTTCGGGGGAAGAGACTATGGCTACACCTTC.

The chain combines TRBV2 with TRBJ2-7; D is possibly TRBD1 or TRBD2 (5 bases each). Looked up from germline, CDR1 is SNHLY and CDR2 is FYNNEI. This CDR3 region has 19 residues. The germline V and J ends were trimmed by 1 base and 0 bases, with 22 bases remaining between them. CDR3 DNA: TGTGCCAGCAGTGAAGTTGTGGGGTTGGGACCCAGGAGCTCCTACGAGCAGTACTTC. Protein: CASSEVVGLGPRSSYEQYF.

The genes are TRBV6-5 and TRBJ1-1; no firm D call. CDR3 length: 11 amino acids. The V end was cut by 5 bases, the J end by 6 bases, with 7 bases between. CDR1 is MNHEY, CDR2 SVGAGI, per germline. The CDR3 DNA follows: TGTGCCAGCAGTGGCGGGGCTGAAGCTTTCTTT. Its translation is CASSGGAEAFF.

This chain links TRBV14 with TRBJ2-3; D unclear. Germline loops: CDR1 SGHDN, CDR2 FVKESK. The CDR3 length is 12 residues. V was pared by 4 bases and J by 3 bases, with 5 bases between. The chain's CDR3 is CASSPHTDTQYF. The CDR3 DNA reads TGTGCCAGCAGCCCACATACAGATACGCAGTATTTT. Filled out from reference TRBV14 and TRBJ2-3, the complete variable domain reads EAGVTQFPSHSVIEKGQTVTLRCDPISGHDNLYWYRRVMGKEIKFLLHFVKESKQDESGMPNNRFLAERTGGTYSTLKVQPAELEDSGVYFCASSPHTDTQYFGPGTRLTVL.

Only one count was recorded for this clone. The V and J genes are TRBV11-1 and TRBJ1-1; a possible D gene is TRBD1 (5 bases). From germline, CDR1 is SGHAT and CDR2 FQDESV (reference sequence). The V and J ends lost 5 bases and 2 bases respectively, with 9 bases between them. The CDR3 consists of 13 residues. The CDR3 sequence: CASSNQGNTEAFF. DNA for the CDR3: TGTGCCAGCAGCAACCAGGGAAACACTGAAGCTTTCTTT. Variable domain in full (rest from reference TRBV11-1 and TRBJ1-1): EAEVAQSPRYKITEKSQAVAFWCDPISGHATLYWYRQILGQGPELLVQFQDESVVDDSQLPKDRFSAERLKGVDSTLKIQPAELGDSAMYLCASSNQGNTEAFFGQGTRLTVV.

The CDR3 reads CASSVGGTSGFNEQFF. DNA of the CDR3: TGTGCCAGCAGCGTAGGTGGGACTAGCGGGTTTAATGAGCAGTTCTTC. The rearrangement uses TRBV9 and TRBJ2-1, with 12 bases that match TRBD2. V lost 0 bases to trimming and J lost 7 bases; unmatched junction nucleotides: 5. Germline assignment: CDR1 SGDLS and CDR2 YYNGEE. The CDR3 spans 16 residues.

This chain links TRBV5-1 with TRBJ2-1; D is unresolved. The germline CDR1 and CDR2 sequences are SGHRS and YFSETQ. Trimming pared 2 bases from V and 1 base from J, leaving 16 bases between. The CDR3 contains 17 residues. This CDR3 is CASSFVPPGSSYNEQFF. The CDR3 DNA follows: TGCGCCAGCAGCTTTGTCCCTCCAGGTTCATCCTACAATGAGCAGTTCTTC. Full variable domain (missing parts from reference TRBV5-1 and TRBJ2-1): KAGVTQTPRYLIKTRGQQVTLSCSPISGHRSVSWYQQTPGQGLQFLFEYFSETQRNKGNFPGRFSGRQFSNSRSEMNVSTLELGDSALYLCASSFVPPGSSYNEQFFGPGTRLTVL.

The chain is built from TRBV30 and TRBJ1-4; 9 positions agree with TRBD1. The ends lost 5 bases at V and 10 bases at J; junction bases unmatched: 11. Looked up from germline, CDR1 is GTSNPN and CDR2 is SVGIG (reference sequence). CDR3 length equals 14 residues. CDR3 in amino acids: CAWGPGTGSGKLFF. In DNA, the CDR3 is TGTGCCTGGGGGCCCGGGACAGGGAGCGGAAAACTGTTTTTT.

This chain connects TRBV15 to TRBJ2-1; the match to TRBD2 covers 7 bases. The CDR3 sequence is 17 residues long. Germline trimming cut 1 base from V and 5 bases from J; bases unmatched to any gene: 11. CDR1 is LNHNV and CDR2 is YYDKDF in the germline V gene (reference sequence). The CDR3, as DNA: TGTGCCACCAGCAGAGTCGGGGCAGGGAGGGGAAACAATGAGCAGTTCTTC. As protein: CATSRVGAGRGNNEQFF.

J is TRBJ2-7 and V is TRBV5-1; D might be TRBD2 (6 bases). This CDR3 has 15 amino acids. V was pared by 4 bases and J by 4 bases, with 18 bases between. Germline values: CDR1 SGHRS, CDR2 YFSETQ. CDR3 sequence (DNA): TGCGCCAGCAGCCCAACTCCCGGGAGACAATACGAGCAGTACTTC. This sequence encodes CASSPTPGRQYEQYF.

The gene calls are TRBV10-3 and TRBJ2-1, with TRBD1 identical over 9 bases. The J segment lost 8 bases and the V segment lost 6 bases, leaving 17 bases of the junction unmatched. This CDR3 is 17 amino acids long. Germline V gene data show CDR1 as ENHRY and CDR2 as SYGVKD. The CDR3 sequence is CAISALHGTGRGDEQFF. The DNA of the CDR3 is TGTGCCATCAGCGCCCTACACGGGACAGGGAGGGGGGATGAGCAGTTCTTC.

The J gene is TRBJ1-2, the V gene TRBV5-1; 7 positions match TRBD1. V trimming: 4 bases; J trimming: 6 bases; junction bases outside the gene matches: 12. The V gene's germline CDR1 is SGHRS and CDR2 YFSETQ. The CDR3 spans 15 residues. The CDR3 sequence: CASSARRDRLNGYTF. CDR3 bases: TGCGCCAGCAGCGCACGCCGGGACAGACTTAATGGCTACACCTTC.

The V gene is TRBV27, the J gene TRBJ1-5; 12 nucleotides line up with TRBD1. CDR1 MNHEY and CDR2 SMNVEV come from the germline V gene (reference sequence). V gave up 6 bases and J gave up 6 bases; unmatched junction bases: 12. The CDR3 extends over 17 amino acids. For the CDR3, the DNA is TGTGCCAGCAGGAGGCTGTCGGGACAGGGGGCGGTTCAGCCCCAGCATTTT. Its translation is CASRRLSGQGAVQPQHF.

The chain carries TRBV25-1 and TRBJ1-2; TRBD1 is a possible D gene (5 bases). Trimming pared 4 bases from V and 8 bases from J, leaving 14 bases between. The CDR3 sequence is 13 residues long. Germline V gene data show CDR1 as MGHDK and CDR2 as SYGVNS. CDR3 DNA sequence: TGTGCCAGCAGTGCCGGGACCGCGAACGGCTACACCTTC. Residues: CASSAGTANGYTF.

This clone was seen once. The chain has TRBV19 and TRBJ1-5, with 7 positions matching TRBD1. This CDR3 has 15 amino acids. Trimming at V came to 5 bases and at J to 6 bases, leaving 10 bases not matched to a gene. Germline CDR1 LNHDA, CDR2 SQIVND (reference sequence). CDR3 region: CASSLGRQGGQPQHF. The CDR3 bases are TGTGCCAGTAGTCTAGGGCGACAGGGCGGTCAGCCCCAGCATTTT. Based on the CDR3 plus reference TRBV19 and TRBJ1-5, the full variable domain is DGGITQSPKYLFRKEGQNVTLSCEQNLNHDAMYWYRQDPGQGLRLIYYSQIVNDFQKGDIAEGYSVSREKKESFPLTVTSAQKNPTAFYLCASSLGRQGGQPQHFGDGTRLSIL.

This chain joins TRBV18 and TRBJ2-1; D call uncertain. The CDR3 sequence is 14 residues long. Germline CDR1 and CDR2: KGHSH and LQKENI. Trimming removed 0 bases from V and 10 bases from J, with 13 bases in between. CDR3 protein: CASSPPAKRLEQFF. CDR3 nucleotide sequence: TGTGCCAGCTCACCACCGGCTAAACGGTTGGAGCAGTTCTTC.

The rearrangement links TRBV5-1 to TRBJ1-4; no firm D call. The CDR3 is 15 amino acids. Trimming left V 4 bases short and J 6 bases short, with 16 bases between. Germline V gene data show CDR1 as SGHRS and CDR2 as YFSETQ. CDR3 sequence: CASSNLGRRDEKLFF. The CDR3 DNA is TGCGCCAGCAGCAATCTCGGACGGAGGGATGAAAAACTGTTTTTT.